A selection of T cell receptor beta chains follows, all from one sample in a study of graft-versus-host responses after intestinal transplantation. Which antigens these TCRs recognize remains unknown. TCRdb keeps only in-frame clones here, not all; method: immunoSEQ multiplex PCR. This table holds over 75,000 clones, 88% found once. The starting material was unstimulated CD4+ T cells sorted from spleen or lymph node cells, obtained before transplant. These TCRs come from a human donor who was the organ donor for an intestinal transplant. The CDR3 runs from the conserved cysteine through the conserved F or W. D genes are given only for firm matches. Size is stated for part of the rows, as once, few or many counts, or as a class when the clone is expanded.

size,J,V,D,CDR3,DNA
.,TRBJ2-4,TRBV2,.,CASIGRAKNIQYF,TGTGCCAGCATCGGGAGAGCCAAAAACATTCAGTACTTC
.,TRBJ2-5,TRBV6-1,.,CASRQGRGETQYF,TGTGCCAGCAGGCAGGGCAGGGGAGAGACCCAGTACTTC
.,TRBJ1-1,TRBV19,TRBD1,CASFNRGNTEAFF,TGTGCCAGTTTTAACAGGGGGAACACTGAAGCTTTCTTT
few,TRBJ1-2,TRBV6-5,.,CASSYKGTPPGGYTF,TGTGCCAGCAGTTACAAAGGGACACCGCCGGGAGGCTACACCTTC
.,TRBJ1-4,TRBV5-1,.,CASSLSGINEKLFF,TGCGCCAGCAGCTTGTCAGGAATCAATGAAAAACTGTTTTTT
.,TRBJ2-7,TRBV9,.,CASSAGVGEQYF,TGTGCCAGCAGCGCCGGGGTAGGCGAGCAGTACTTC
.,TRBJ1-5,TRBV30,.,CAWSVRGGGQPQHF,TGTGCCTGGAGTGTTAGGGGGGGCGGTCAGCCCCAGCATTTT
once,TRBJ2-3,TRBV7-3,.,CASSLGGAGTDTQYF,TGTGCCAGCAGCTTAGGGGGGGCCGGAACAGATACGCAGTATTTT
few,TRBJ1-5,TRBV7-6,.,CASSPDRNQPQHF,TGTGCCAGCAGCCCCGACAGGAATCAGCCCCAGCATTTT
.,TRBJ2-7,TRBV4-3,TRBD2,CASSRGTSGLAYEQYF,TGCGCCAGCAGCCGGGGGACTAGCGGGCTTGCCTACGAGCAGTACTTC
.,TRBJ2-4,TRBV5-1,.,CASSLGAGNIQYF,TGCGCCAGCAGCTTGGGGGCGGGGAACATTCAGTACTTC
.,TRBJ2-1,TRBV4-2,TRBD2,CASSQDSASGVGSYNEQFF,TGTGCCAGCAGCCAAGATTCGGCTAGCGGGGTTGGTTCCTACAATGAGCAGTTCTTC
.,TRBJ2-5,TRBV2,.,CASSGNTYQETQYF,TGTGCCAGCAGTGGAAACACCTACCAAGAGACCCAGTACTTC
.,TRBJ2-1,TRBV5-1,.,CASSPAYDTYDVNEQFF,TGCGCCAGCAGCCCGGCCTACGACACTTATGATGTGAATGAGCAGTTCTTC
.,TRBJ2-1,TRBV28,.,CASRALALGAYNEQFF,TGTGCCAGCAGGGCCCTCGCTCTCGGGGCCTACAATGAGCAGTTCTTC
.,TRBJ2-3,TRBV2,.,CASKLEADTQYF,TGTGCCAGCAAACTAGAGGCAGATACGCAGTATTTT
.,TRBJ1-1,TRBV30,.,CAWRSHRLNTEAFF,TGTGCCTGGAGGTCCCACAGATTGAACACTGAAGCTTTCTTT
.,TRBJ2-7,TRBV9,.,CASSVEEGDREQYF,TGTGCCAGCAGCGTAGAAGAGGGAGATAGAGAGCAGTACTTC
.,TRBJ2-7,TRBV7-2,TRBD2,CASSLELAGDYEQYF,TGTGCCAGCAGCTTAGAGCTAGCGGGGGACTACGAGCAGTACTTC
.,TRBJ1-3,TRBV9,TRBD1,CASSVRTGGNTIYF,TGTGCCAGCAGCGTGCGGACAGGCGGAAACACCATATATTTT
.,TRBJ2-3,TRBV9,.,CASSVSSSTDTQYF,TGTGCCAGCAGCGTATCTTCTAGCACAGATACGCAGTATTTT
.,TRBJ1-6,TRBV18,TRBD1,CASSPGQYNSPLHF,TGTGCCAGCTCACCGGGACAGTATAATTCACCCCTCCACTTT
.,TRBJ1-4,TRBV5-4,TRBD1,CASSLKGQGGYEKLFF,TGTGCCAGCAGCTTAAAGGGACAGGGGGGTTATGAAAAACTGTTTTTT
.,TRBJ2-1,TRBV7-9,TRBD2,CASSGTSGRGIYNEQFF,TGTGCCAGCAGCGGGACTAGCGGGAGAGGAATCTACAATGAGCAGTTCTTC
.,TRBJ1-1,TRBV27,.,CASSSGRGGTEAFF,TGTGCCAGCAGTTCAGGCCGGGGTGGCACTGAAGCTTTCTTT
.,TRBJ2-1,TRBV18,TRBD2,CASSALVAGEYEQFF,TGTGCCAGCTCCGCCCTGGTAGCGGGAGAATATGAGCAGTTCTTC
.,TRBJ2-5,TRBV11-3,TRBD2,CASSPWASGGASKTQYF,TGTGCCAGCAGTCCATGGGCGAGCGGGGGGGCCTCGAAGACCCAGTACTTC
.,TRBJ2-3,TRBV18,.,CASSPRGTDTQYF,TGTGCCAGCTCACCCAGGGGCACAGATACGCAGTATTTT
.,TRBJ2-7,TRBV5-1,TRBD1,CASSVQGFQGEQYF,TGCGCCAGCAGCGTACAGGGGTTTCAGGGCGAGCAGTACTTC
.,TRBJ2-2,TRBV7-3,.,CASSLMVGAPGELFF,TGTGCCAGCAGCTTAATGGTGGGGGCACCCGGGGAGCTGTTTTTT
.,TRBJ1-2,TRBV6-5,TRBD1,CASSTDRGLMGYTF,TGTGCCAGCAGTACGGACAGGGGGCTAATGGGCTACACCTTC
.,TRBJ1-1,TRBV10-2,.,CASTNRPNTEAFF,TGCGCCAGCACCAACAGGCCGAACACTGAAGCTTTCTTT
.,TRBJ1-1,TRBV6-6,.,CASSYRETSGGTEAFF,TGTGCCAGCAGTTACAGAGAGACATCGGGGGGTACTGAAGCTTTCTTT
.,TRBJ2-1,TRBV6-5,.,CASREGGRNEQFF,TGTGCCAGCAGGGAGGGAGGTCGGAATGAGCAGTTCTTC
.,TRBJ2-1,TRBV6-1,.,CVIPPEGAGYNEQFF,TGTGTCATCCCCCCAGAGGGTGCAGGCTACAATGAGCAGTTCTTC
.,TRBJ2-6,TRBV5-1,.,CASSPTTLSGANVLTF,TGCGCCAGCAGCCCCACTACCCTCTCTGGGGCCAACGTCCTGACTTTC
.,TRBJ2-1,TRBV19,TRBD1,CASSGDRGNNEQFF,TGTGCCAGTAGTGGGGACAGGGGAAACAATGAGCAGTTCTTC
.,TRBJ1-1,TRBV5-6,TRBD1,CASRPRGTPEAFF,TGTGCCAGCAGGCCCAGGGGGACCCCTGAAGCTTTCTTT
few,TRBJ2-1,TRBV29-1,.,CSVAVLPYNEQFF,TGCAGCGTTGCCGTACTTCCCTACAATGAGCAGTTCTTC
.,TRBJ2-2,TRBV9,TRBD1,CASSVQGADTGELFF,TGTGCCAGCAGCGTACAGGGGGCCGACACCGGGGAGCTGTTTTTT
.,TRBJ2-1,TRBV5-1,.,CASSSSSFSSYNEQFF,TGCGCCAGCAGCTCTTCTAGCTTTAGCTCCTACAATGAGCAGTTCTTC
.,TRBJ1-5,TRBV30,.,CAWSNEGAGADQPQHF,TGTGCCTGGAGTAACGAGGGCGCGGGGGCCGATCAGCCCCAGCATTTT
few,TRBJ2-3,TRBV5-1,TRBD1,CASSPRQGADTQYF,TGCGCCAGCAGCCCACGACAGGGGGCAGATACGCAGTATTTT
.,TRBJ2-1,TRBV5-4,TRBD2,CASSLSGVPNEQFF,TGTGCCAGCAGCTTGAGCGGGGTTCCCAATGAGCAGTTCTTC
few,TRBJ2-7,TRBV6-6,.,CASSSVSGLSSYEQYF,TGTGCCAGCAGTTCCGTGTCCGGACTGAGCTCCTACGAGCAGTACTTC
.,TRBJ2-2,TRBV18,TRBD1,CASSLDRGRAGELFF,TGTGCCAGCTCACTCGACAGGGGGCGCGCGGGGGAGCTGTTTTTT
.,TRBJ2-3,TRBV7-2,TRBD2,CASSLARGLAGASRWVGTQYF,TGTGCCAGCAGCTTAGCTAGAGGACTAGCGGGAGCATCCCGCTGGGTAGGTACGCAGTATTTT
once,TRBJ1-5,TRBV27,.,CASRRAWAPNQPQHF,TGTGCCAGCAGGCGGGCCTGGGCCCCTAATCAGCCCCAGCATTTT
.,TRBJ2-7,TRBV7-8,.,CASSDRGEQYF,TGTGCCAGCAGCGATAGGGGCGAGCAGTACTTC
.,TRBJ1-3,TRBV7-9,TRBD1,CASATGSGNTIYF,TGTGCCAGCGCGACAGGGTCCGGAAACACCATATATTTT
.,TRBJ1-2,TRBV19,.,CASSIDPLSGEPRRLYGYTF,TGTGCCAGTAGTATAGATCCCCTTTCAGGGGAACCTCGACGTTTGTATGGCTACACCTTC
.,TRBJ2-1,TRBV11-1,TRBD2,CASSQQGLAGGSSYNEQFF,TGTGCCAGCAGCCAGCAGGGACTAGCGGGGGGAAGCTCCTACAATGAGCAGTTCTTC
.,TRBJ2-5,TRBV4-2,TRBD1,CASSQGLDRGRETQYF,TGTGCCAGCAGCCAAGGCCTGGACAGGGGGCGGGAGACCCAGTACTTC